Following are 20 T cell receptor beta chains from one sample sequenced in a study of human T cells and chemical hapten exposure. Using its own MiXCR run on the RACE reads, TCRdb lists one record per CDR3 protein. The sample lists 250,000 or so distinct CDR3 sequences, 7.5% to 9% occurring once. This sample's time point: pre-sensitization, week 0. Treatment specified: therapeutic diphenylcyclopropenone sensitization with weekly scalp DPC. The input for sequencing was whole blood, taken in connection with sensitization to the hapten diphenylcyclopropenone (DPC). The origin of the receptors is a woman in her forties with alopecia areata. Some clones in this sample may be carry-over from other donors' samples.

The chain has TRBV28 and TRBJ1-2; the D is unclear. With 3 bases removed from V and 4 bases from J, the gap between germline ends came to 9 bases. CDR3 length: 13 amino acids. The germline V gene encodes CDR1 MDHEN and CDR2 SYDVKM. The CDR3 DNA is TGTGCCAGCAGTTTGCAGACGACCTATGGCTACACCTTC. Its protein is CASSLQTTYGYTF.

This clonotype occurred a few times. The CDR3 nucleotides are TGTGCCAGCAGCCGATCACCGCAAGAGACCCAGTACTTC. Amino acids: CASSRSPQETQYF. The chain employs TRBV12-3 or TRBV12-4 and TRBJ2-5; D is ambiguous. The CDR3 is made up of 13 amino acids. V dropped 6 bases and J dropped 2 bases, with 10 bases sitting between them.

This clonotype was counted only a few times. The chain carries TRBV5-1 and TRBJ2-1; no definite D call. Germline lookup yields CDR1 SGHRS and CDR2 YFSETQ. The germline V and J ends were trimmed by 2 bases and 6 bases, with 15 bases remaining between them. The CDR3 length is 15 residues. Here the CDR3 reads CASSFQANLGNEQFF. The CDR3 bases are TGCGCCAGCAGCTTCCAGGCGAATCTTGGCAATGAGCAGTTCTTC.

This clonotype came up a few times. The chain joins TRBV5-1 to TRBJ1-1; tentatively, D is TRBD1 (5 bases). CDR3 length: 14 residues. V was clipped by 5 bases and J by 4 bases, with 15 bases between them. Germline-derived CDR1 and CDR2 are SGHRS and YFSETQ. The CDR3 coding sequence is TGCGCCAGCAGGAGGGACGCCAAGGGCACTGAAGCTTTCTTT. Its translation: CASRRDAKGTEAFF.

With regard to this clonotype: This could be a read error, since a much larger clone is one nucleotide away. The gene calls are TRBV7-2 and TRBJ2-1, with unresolved D. The V gene's germline CDR1 is SGHTA and CDR2 FQGNSA. This CDR3 comprises 11 residues. The CDR3 loop reads CASSYLHEQIF. CDR3 in DNA: TGTGCCAGCAGCTATTTACATGAGCAGATCTTC.

The genes are TRBV20-1 and TRBJ1-6; no definite D call. The CDR3 length is 14 residues. Germline V gene sequence: CDR1 DFQATT, CDR2 SNEGSKA (reference sequence). V lost 5 bases, J lost 0 bases, and 8 bases lay in between. The CDR3 loop is CSAPETSYNSPLHF. Here the CDR3 DNA reads TGCAGTGCTCCTGAGACCTCCTATAATTCACCCCTCCACTTT.

This clonotype has more than one count but fewer than ten. The V call is TRBV11-3, the J call TRBJ2-3; TRBD2 matches at 11 bases. The CDR3 is 16 residues long. CDR1 is SGHNT, CDR2 YENEEA, per germline. The J segment lost 0 bases and the V segment lost 4 bases, leaving 3 bases of the junction unmatched. The CDR3 sequence is CASSSRTSGSTDTQYF. The CDR3 DNA follows: TGTGCCAGCAGCTCCCGGACTAGCGGGAGCACAGATACGCAGTATTTT.

There are a few counts of this clonotype. J is TRBJ2-4 and V is TRBV4-1; unclear D gene. CDR3 length: 13 amino acids. The germline V gene has CDR1 MGHRA and CDR2 YSYEKL. V lost 4 bases and J lost 9, with 13 bases in between. The CDR3 sequence: CASSREGNRIQYF. For the CDR3, the DNA is TGCGCCAGCAGCCGCGAAGGGAATCGCATTCAGTACTTC.

This clonotype was found a few times. The rearrangement links TRBV29-1 to TRBJ2-7; D possibly corresponds to TRBD2 (6 bases). This CDR3 is built from 13 residues. Germline lookup yields CDR1 SQVTM and CDR2 ANQGSEA. V was pared by 3 bases and J by 3 bases, with 12 bases between. Here the CDR3 reads CSVDGAGLYEQYF. CDR3 DNA: TGCAGCGTTGATGGGGCGGGACTCTACGAGCAGTACTTC.

This clonotype was seen a few times. The CDR3 nucleotides read TGCGCCAGCAGCTTTGGACAGGGGAGGCAAGAGACCCAGTACTTC. It yields the protein CASSFGQGRQETQYF. The chain uses TRBV5-1 and TRBJ2-5; the match to TRBD1 covers 9 bases. This CDR3 is built from 15 residues. Looked up from germline, CDR1 is SGHRS and CDR2 is YFSETQ. With 2 bases clipped from V and 2 bases from J, the junction kept 4 bases outside the gene matches.

This clonotype was picked up one time. The V call is TRBV28, the J call TRBJ2-7; no clear D. Germline V gives CDR1 MDHEN, CDR2 SYDVKM. This CDR3 is 15 amino acids long. The ends were cut back, 6 bases at V and 4 bases at J, with 19 bases in the middle. The CDR3 DNA sequence: TGTGCCAGCAGCCTCCCGGGCCGAGGAGCTTACGAGCAGTACTTC. The encoded protein is CASSLPGRGAYEQYF.

This clonotype was recorded at least ten times. The DNA for the CDR3 is TGTGCCAGCAGCCTCACAGGACTTTCCTACAATGAGCAGTTCTTC. Encoded protein: CASSLTGLSYNEQFF. The chain carries TRBV9 and TRBJ2-1; D could derive from TRBD1 or TRBD2 (5 bases each). CDR1 and CDR2 from the germline V gene are SGDLS and YYNGEE. The V and J ends lost 4 bases and 1 base respectively, with 12 bases between them. This CDR3 has 15 amino acids.

In its sample, this clonotype was seen a few times. V is TRBV6-5 and J is TRBJ2-1, with D possibly called TRBD1 or TRBD2 (5 bases each). Looked up from germline, CDR1 is MNHEY and CDR2 is SVGAGI. Deletions cut 6 bases from V and 10 bases from J, with 13 bases between. The CDR3 totals 12 residues. CDR3 bases: TGTGCCAGCAGAAAAGGGACGGGGGAGCAGTTCTTC. Protein product: CASRKGTGEQFF.

This clonotype was detected many times. CDR3: CATHRQGGYNQPQHF. The CDR3, as DNA: TGTGCCACCCATAGACAGGGAGGTTACAATCAGCCCCAGCATTTT. This chain links TRBV28 with TRBJ1-5, with 7 bases identical to TRBD1. Trimming at V came to 10 bases and at J to 3 bases, leaving 12 bases not matched to a gene. Looked up from germline, CDR1 is MDHEN and CDR2 is SYDVKM. This CDR3 contains 15 residues.

The sample holds many counts of this clonotype. The chain recombines TRBV6-2 or TRBV6-3 with TRBJ1-2, with D tentatively TRBD1 (5 bases). The V gene lost 7 bases and the J gene lost 3 bases, with 9 bases spanning the gap. CDR1 and CDR2 from the germline V gene are MNHEY and SVGEGT. The CDR3 contains 12 residues. DNA for the CDR3: TGTGCCAGCATGGGAGGGGACTATGGCTACACCTTC. Amino acids: CASMGGDYGYTF.

This sequence joins TRBV12-3 or TRBV12-4 and TRBJ2-7; 7 bases are shared with TRBD1. The V gene end was trimmed by 5 bases and the J gene end by 4 bases; junction bases not matched to a gene: 11. The CDR3 is 15 amino acids. Here the CDR3 reads CASSQDRDSPYEQYF. As DNA, the CDR3 is TGTGCCAGCAGTCAGGACCGGGACAGCCCTTACGAGCAGTACTTC.

J is TRBJ1-1 and V is TRBV3-1, with D perhaps matching TRBD1 (6 bases). This CDR3 spans 12 amino acids. The germline V and J ends were trimmed by 3 bases and 11 bases, with 13 bases remaining between them. CDR1 and CDR2 (germline): LGHDT, YNNKEL (reference sequence). Written as DNA, the CDR3 is TGTGCCAGCAGCCATAGACAGGAGACGGCTTTCTTT. This encodes CASSHRQETAFF.

This sequence joins TRBV7-9 and TRBJ1-4, with 7 nucleotides matching TRBD1. V trimming: 5 bases; J trimming: 2 bases; junction bases outside the gene matches: 8. Germline V lookup: CDR1 SEHNR, CDR2 FQNEAQ (reference sequence). The CDR3 runs 16 residues. The CDR3 coding sequence is TGTGCCAGCAGCCAGGGACAGATCGGGACTAATGAAAAACTGTTTTTT. This sequence encodes CASSQGQIGTNEKLFF.

This clonotype has a handful of counts. The chain has TRBV28 and TRBJ2-2; 13 nucleotides match TRBD2. CDR3 length equals 15 residues. Germline V gives CDR1 MDHEN, CDR2 SYDVKM. Unmatched junction bases numbered 7, after V lost 8 bases and J lost 7 bases. The CDR3 region is CASAGLAGASGELFF. CDR3 nucleotide sequence: TGTGCCAGCGCTGGACTAGCGGGAGCCAGCGGGGAGCTGTTTTTT.

This chain uses TRBV6-5 with TRBJ1-1; D possibly corresponds to TRBD1 (6 bases). This CDR3 contains 14 residues. Deletions cut 5 bases from V and 5 bases from J, with 15 bases between. The germline gives CDR1 MNHEY, CDR2 SVGAGI. The CDR3 DNA is TGTGCCAGCAGTAAGCAGGGGATTAGGACTGAAGCTTTCTTT. Its protein product is CASSKQGIRTEAFF.